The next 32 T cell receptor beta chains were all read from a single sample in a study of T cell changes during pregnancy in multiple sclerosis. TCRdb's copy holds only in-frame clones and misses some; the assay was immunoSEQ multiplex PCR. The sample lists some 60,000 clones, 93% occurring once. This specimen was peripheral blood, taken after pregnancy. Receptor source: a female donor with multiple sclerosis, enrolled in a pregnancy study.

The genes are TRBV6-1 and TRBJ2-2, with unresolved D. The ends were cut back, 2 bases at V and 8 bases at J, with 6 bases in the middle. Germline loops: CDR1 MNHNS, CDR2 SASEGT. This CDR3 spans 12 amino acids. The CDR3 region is CASSEYPGELFF. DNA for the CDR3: TGTGCCAGCAGTGAATATCCGGGGGAGCTGTTTTTT.

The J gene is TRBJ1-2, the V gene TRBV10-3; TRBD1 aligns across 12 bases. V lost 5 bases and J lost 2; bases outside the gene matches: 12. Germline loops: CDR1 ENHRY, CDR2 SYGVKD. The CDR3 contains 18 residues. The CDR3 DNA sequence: TGTGCCATCAGTTTACCTCCGGGACAGGGGGCCTCCAACTATGGCTACACCTTC. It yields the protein CAISLPPGQGASNYGYTF.

The DNA for the CDR3 is TGTGCCAGCAGCTTACCCGCTAGCGGGAGCAGTCAGGAGACCCAGTACTTC. This codes for CASSLPASGSSQETQYF. This chain uses TRBV13 with TRBJ2-5; 10 nucleotides line up with TRBD2. Germline V gene sequence: CDR1 PRHDT, CDR2 FYEKMQ (reference sequence). The trim removed 2 bases at V and 5 bases at J, leaving 11 bases unmatched. The CDR3 sequence is 17 residues long.

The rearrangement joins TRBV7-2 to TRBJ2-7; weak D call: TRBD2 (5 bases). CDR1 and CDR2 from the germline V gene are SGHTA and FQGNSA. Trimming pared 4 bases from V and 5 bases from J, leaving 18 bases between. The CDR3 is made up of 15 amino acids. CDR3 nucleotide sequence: TGTGCCAGCAGCTCCCTCCGGGGTATAAGGGACGAGCAGTACTTC. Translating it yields CASSSLRGIRDEQYF.

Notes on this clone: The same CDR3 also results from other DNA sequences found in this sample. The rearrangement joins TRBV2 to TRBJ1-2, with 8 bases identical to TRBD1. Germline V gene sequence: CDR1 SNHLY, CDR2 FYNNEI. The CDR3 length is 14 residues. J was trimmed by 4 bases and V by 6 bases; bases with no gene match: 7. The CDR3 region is CASRLGQGAYGYTF. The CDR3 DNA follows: TGTGCCAGCAGACTTGGACAGGGAGCCTATGGCTACACCTTC.

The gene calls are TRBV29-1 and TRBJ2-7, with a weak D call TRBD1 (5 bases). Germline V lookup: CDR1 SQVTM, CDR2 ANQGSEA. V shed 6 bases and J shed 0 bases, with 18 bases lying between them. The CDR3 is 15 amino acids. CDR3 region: CSVAVWAGNSYEQYF. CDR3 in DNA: TGCAGCGTAGCCGTGTGGGCAGGGAACTCCTACGAGCAGTACTTC.

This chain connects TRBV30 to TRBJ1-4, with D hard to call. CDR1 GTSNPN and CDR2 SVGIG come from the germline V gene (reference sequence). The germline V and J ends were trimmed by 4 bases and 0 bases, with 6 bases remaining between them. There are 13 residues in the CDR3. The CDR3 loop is CAWTSATNEKLFF. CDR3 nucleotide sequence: TGTGCCTGGACCTCCGCAACTAATGAAAAACTGTTTTTT.

CDR3 sequence (DNA): TGTGCCAGCACCCTACTAGCGGGAGGTGGTGAGCAGTACTTC. Amino acids: CASTLLAGGGEQYF. The V call is TRBV7-2, the J call TRBJ2-7; 12 bases align to TRBD2. This CDR3 has 14 residues. V gave up 7 bases and J gave up 7 bases; unmatched junction bases: 8. The germline CDR1 and CDR2 sequences are SGHTA and FQGNSA.

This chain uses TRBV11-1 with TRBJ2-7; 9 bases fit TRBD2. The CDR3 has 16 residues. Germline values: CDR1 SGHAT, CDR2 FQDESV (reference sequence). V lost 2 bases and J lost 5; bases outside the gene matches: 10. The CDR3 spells CASSLLVSGRKDEQYF. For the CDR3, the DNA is TGTGCCAGCAGCTTACTCGTTAGCGGGAGAAAGGACGAGCAGTACTTC.

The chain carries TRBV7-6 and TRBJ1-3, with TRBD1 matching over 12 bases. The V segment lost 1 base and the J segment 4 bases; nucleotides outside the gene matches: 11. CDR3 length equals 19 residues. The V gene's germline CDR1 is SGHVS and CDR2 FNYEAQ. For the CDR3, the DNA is TGTGCCAGCAGCTTAGGTCCCCCCCCGGGACAGGGGGCGGGAAACACCATATATTTT. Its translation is CASSLGPPPGQGAGNTIYF.

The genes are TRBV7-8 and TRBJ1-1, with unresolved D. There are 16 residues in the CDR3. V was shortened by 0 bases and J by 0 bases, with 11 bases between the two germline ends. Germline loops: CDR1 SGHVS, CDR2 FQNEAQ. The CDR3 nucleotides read TGTGCCAGCAGCTTAGCGACGGGGAGCATGAACACTGAAGCTTTCTTT. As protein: CASSLATGSMNTEAFF.

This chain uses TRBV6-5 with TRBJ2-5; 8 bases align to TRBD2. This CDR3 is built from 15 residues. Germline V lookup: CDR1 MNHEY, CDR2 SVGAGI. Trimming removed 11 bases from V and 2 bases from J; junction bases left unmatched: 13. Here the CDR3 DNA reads TGTGCCGGAGATGGGTGCGGGAGGAGACAAGAGACCCAGTACTTC. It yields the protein CAGDGCGRRQETQYF.

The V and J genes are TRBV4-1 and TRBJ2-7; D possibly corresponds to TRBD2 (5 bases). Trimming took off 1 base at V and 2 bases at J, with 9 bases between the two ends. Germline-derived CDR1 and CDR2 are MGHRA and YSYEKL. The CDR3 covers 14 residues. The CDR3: CASSQASGPYEQYF. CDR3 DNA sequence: TGCGCCAGCAGCCAAGCAAGCGGCCCCTACGAGCAGTACTTC.

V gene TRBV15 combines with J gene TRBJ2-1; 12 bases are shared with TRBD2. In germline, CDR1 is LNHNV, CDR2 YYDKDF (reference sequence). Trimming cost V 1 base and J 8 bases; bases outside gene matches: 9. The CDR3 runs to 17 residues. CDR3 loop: CATSRGLAGAIHHEQFF. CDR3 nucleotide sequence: TGTGCCACCAGCAGAGGACTAGCGGGAGCTATACATCATGAGCAGTTCTTC.

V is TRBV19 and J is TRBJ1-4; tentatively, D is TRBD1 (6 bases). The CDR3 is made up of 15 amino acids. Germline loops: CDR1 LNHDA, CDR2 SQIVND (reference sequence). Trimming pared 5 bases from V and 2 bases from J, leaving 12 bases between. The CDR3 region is CASSYTGTTNEKLFF. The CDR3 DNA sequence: TGTGCCAGTAGTTACACAGGGACGACTAATGAAAAACTGTTTTTT.

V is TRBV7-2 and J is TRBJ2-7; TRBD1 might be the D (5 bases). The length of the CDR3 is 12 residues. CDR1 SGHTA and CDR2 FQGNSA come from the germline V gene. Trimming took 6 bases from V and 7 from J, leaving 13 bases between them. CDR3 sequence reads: CASSLGVGEQYF. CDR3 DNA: TGTGCCAGCAGTCTAGGGGTAGGGGAGCAGTACTTC.

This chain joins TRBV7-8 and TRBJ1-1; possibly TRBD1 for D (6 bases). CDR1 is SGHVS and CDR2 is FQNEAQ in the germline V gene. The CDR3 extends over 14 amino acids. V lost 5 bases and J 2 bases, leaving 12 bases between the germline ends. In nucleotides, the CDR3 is TGTGCCAGCAGCCCGGGGGGCCTAAACACTGAAGCTTTCTTT. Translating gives CASSPGGLNTEAFF.

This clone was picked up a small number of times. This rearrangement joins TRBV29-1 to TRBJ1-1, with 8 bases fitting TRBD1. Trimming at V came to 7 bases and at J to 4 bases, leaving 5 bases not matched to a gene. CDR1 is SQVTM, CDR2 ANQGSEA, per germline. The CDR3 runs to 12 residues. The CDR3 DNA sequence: TGCAGCGCTACCGGACAGGGCACTGAAGCTTTCTTT. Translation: CSATGQGTEAFF.

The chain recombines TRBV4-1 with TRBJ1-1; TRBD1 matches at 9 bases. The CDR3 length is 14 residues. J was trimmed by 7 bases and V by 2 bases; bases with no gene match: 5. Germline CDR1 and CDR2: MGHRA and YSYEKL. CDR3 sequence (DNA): TGCGCCAGCAGCCAAACGGGACAGGGAGATGAAGCTTTCTTT. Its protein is CASSQTGQGDEAFF.

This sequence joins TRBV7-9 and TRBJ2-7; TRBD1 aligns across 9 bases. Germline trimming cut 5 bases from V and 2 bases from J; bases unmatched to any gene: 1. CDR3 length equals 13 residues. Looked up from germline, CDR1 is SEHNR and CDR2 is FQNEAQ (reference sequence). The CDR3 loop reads CASSRDRAYEQYF. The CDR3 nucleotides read TGTGCCAGCAGCCGGGACAGGGCCTACGAGCAGTACTTC.

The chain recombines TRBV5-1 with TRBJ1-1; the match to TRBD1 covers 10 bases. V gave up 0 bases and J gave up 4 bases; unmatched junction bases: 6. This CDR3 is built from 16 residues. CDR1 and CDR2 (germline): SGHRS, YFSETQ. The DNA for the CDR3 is TGCGCCAGCAGCTTGGCCACCGGGACAGGGGCCACTGAAGCTTTCTTT. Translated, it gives CASSLATGTGATEAFF.

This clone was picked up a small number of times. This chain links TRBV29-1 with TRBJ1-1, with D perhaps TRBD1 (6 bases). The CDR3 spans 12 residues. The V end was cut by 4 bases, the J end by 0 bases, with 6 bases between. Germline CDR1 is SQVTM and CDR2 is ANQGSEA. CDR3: CSVGTVNTEAFF. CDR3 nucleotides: TGCAGCGTTGGGACAGTGAACACTGAAGCTTTCTTT.

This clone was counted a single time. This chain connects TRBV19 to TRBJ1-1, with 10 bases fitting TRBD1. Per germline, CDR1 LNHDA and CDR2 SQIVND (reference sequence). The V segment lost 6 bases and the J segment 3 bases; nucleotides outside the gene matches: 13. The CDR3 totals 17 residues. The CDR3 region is CASRNEGDRGTHTEAFF. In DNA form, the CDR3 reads TGTGCCAGTAGGAACGAGGGGGACAGGGGTACGCACACTGAAGCTTTCTTT.

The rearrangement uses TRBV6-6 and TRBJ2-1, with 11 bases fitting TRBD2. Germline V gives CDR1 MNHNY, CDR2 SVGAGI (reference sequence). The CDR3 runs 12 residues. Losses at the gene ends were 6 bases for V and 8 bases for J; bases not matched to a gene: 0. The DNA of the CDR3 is TGTGCCAGCAGACTAGCGGGAGATGAGCAGTTCTTC. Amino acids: CASRLAGDEQFF.

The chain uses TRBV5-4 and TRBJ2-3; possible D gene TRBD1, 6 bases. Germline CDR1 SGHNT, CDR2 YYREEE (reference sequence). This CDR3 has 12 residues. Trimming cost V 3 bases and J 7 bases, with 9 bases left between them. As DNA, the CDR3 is TGTGCCAGCAGCTCCAGGGGTTATACGCAGTATTTT. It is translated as CASSSRGYTQYF.

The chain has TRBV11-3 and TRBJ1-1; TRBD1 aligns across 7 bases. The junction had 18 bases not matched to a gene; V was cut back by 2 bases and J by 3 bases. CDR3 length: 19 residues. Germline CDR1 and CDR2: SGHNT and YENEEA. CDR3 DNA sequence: TGTGCCAGCAGCTTACTCCACAGGGGACCCAACCACCCCCACACTGAAGCTTTCTTT. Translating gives CASSLLHRGPNHPHTEAFF.

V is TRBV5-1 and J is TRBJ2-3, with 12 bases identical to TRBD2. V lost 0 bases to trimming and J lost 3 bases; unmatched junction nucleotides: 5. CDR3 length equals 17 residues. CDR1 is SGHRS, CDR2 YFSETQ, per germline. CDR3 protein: CASSLEASGRGTDTQYF. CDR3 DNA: TGCGCCAGCAGCTTGGAGGCTAGCGGGAGGGGGACAGATACGCAGTATTTT.

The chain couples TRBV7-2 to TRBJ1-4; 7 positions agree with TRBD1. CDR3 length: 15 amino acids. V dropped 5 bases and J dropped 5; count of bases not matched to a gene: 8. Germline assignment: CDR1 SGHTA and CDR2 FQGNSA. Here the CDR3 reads CASSGRTGRNEKLFF. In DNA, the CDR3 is TGTGCCAGCAGCGGGAGGACAGGCCGAAATGAAAAACTGTTTTTT. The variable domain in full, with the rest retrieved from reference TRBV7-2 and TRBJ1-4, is GAGVSQSPSNKVTEKGKDVELRCDPISGHTALYWYRQSLGQGLEFLIYFQGNSAPDKSGLPSDRFSAERTGGSVSTLTIQRTQQEDSAVYLCASSGRTGRNEKLFFGSGTQLSVL.

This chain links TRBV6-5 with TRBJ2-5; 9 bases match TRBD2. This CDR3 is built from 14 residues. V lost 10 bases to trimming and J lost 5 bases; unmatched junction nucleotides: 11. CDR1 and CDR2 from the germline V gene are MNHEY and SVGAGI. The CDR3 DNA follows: TGTGCCACCAAGCCGGGACTAGCTCCCGAGACCCAGTACTTC. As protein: CATKPGLAPETQYF.

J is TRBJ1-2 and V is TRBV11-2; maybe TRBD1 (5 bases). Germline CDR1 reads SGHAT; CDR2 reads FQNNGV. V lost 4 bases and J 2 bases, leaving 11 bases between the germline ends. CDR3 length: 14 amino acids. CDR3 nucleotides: TGTGCCAGCAGCTGGGGGGTACCGAACTATGGCTACACCTTC. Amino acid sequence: CASSWGVPNYGYTF.

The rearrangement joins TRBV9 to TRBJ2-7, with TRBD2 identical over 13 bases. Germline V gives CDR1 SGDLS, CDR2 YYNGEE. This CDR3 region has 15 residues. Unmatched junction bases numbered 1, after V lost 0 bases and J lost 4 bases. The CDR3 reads CASSVETSGRYEQYF. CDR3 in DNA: TGTGCCAGCAGCGTAGAGACTAGCGGGAGGTACGAGCAGTACTTC.

The CDR3 loop reads CASRGTGGTYEQYF. CDR3 DNA sequence: TGTGCCAGCAGAGGGACAGGGGGGACCTACGAGCAGTACTTC. The chain is built from TRBV2 and TRBJ2-7; 11 nucleotides line up with TRBD1. V lost 6 bases, J lost 2 bases, and 3 bases stayed unmatched. Per germline, CDR1 SNHLY and CDR2 FYNNEI. This CDR3 has 14 amino acids. The complete variable domain, with remaining parts taken from reference TRBV2 and TRBJ2-7, reads EPEVTQTPSHQVTQMGQEVILRCVPISNHLYFYWYRQILGQKVEFLVSFYNNEISEKSEIFDDQFSVERPDGSNFTLKIRSTKLEDSAMYFCASRGTGGTYEQYFGPGTRLTVT.